One and the same sample provided the 18 T cell receptor beta chains below, sequenced in a study of shared clonotypes between healthy human individuals. Only in-frame clones appear in the TCRdb table, and some are missing; sequencing was by immunoSEQ multiplex PCR. Among some 2.3 million clones listed, 80% to 95% were seen once. Specimen: naive CD4+ T cells from PBMCs. The subset denotes: CD45RA+ positively selected. Source of these receptors: a man aged 18 to 29 in good health. Some clones in this sample may be carry-over from other donors' samples.

This clone appeared a few times. The chain combines TRBV29-1 with TRBJ2-5; TRBD2 matches at 14 bases. V dropped 1 base and J dropped 10; count of bases not matched to a gene: 5. The CDR3 has 14 residues. Germline-derived CDR1 and CDR2 are SQVTM and ANQGSEA. CDR3 residues: CSVEAGTSGSIQYF. The CDR3 DNA reads TGCAGCGTTGAAGCCGGGACTAGCGGGAGTATCCAGTACTTC.

The rearrangement uses TRBV6-4 and TRBJ2-3; possible D gene TRBD2, 6 bases. Germline V gives CDR1 MRHNA, CDR2 SNTAGT. V was pared by 4 bases and J by 2 bases, with 10 bases between. The CDR3 is made up of 14 amino acids. The CDR3 DNA reads as TGTGCCAGCAGTGCTACGGGAGTCACAGATACGCAGTATTTT. Translating it yields CASSATGVTDTQYF.

The J gene is TRBJ2-1, the V gene TRBV27, with no clear D. Germline values: CDR1 MNHEY, CDR2 SMNVEV (reference sequence). Deletions cut 6 bases from V and 9 bases from J, with 15 bases between. CDR3 length: 13 amino acids. CDR3 sequence (DNA): TGTGCCAGCAGGCGGAGTCTAACGGGTGAGCAGTTCTTC. Its translation: CASRRSLTGEQFF.

J is TRBJ1-1 and V is TRBV5-1; the D is unclear. The germline gives CDR1 SGHRS, CDR2 YFSETQ. Trimming removed 1 base at V and 5 bases at J, with 12 bases between. The CDR3 runs 14 residues. CDR3 nucleotides: TGCGCCAGCAGCTTGTCCCCCTTCGGTACTGAAGCTTTCTTT. It encodes CASSLSPFGTEAFF.

V is TRBV18 and J is TRBJ1-4; 8 bases agree with TRBD1. This CDR3 spans 13 amino acids. The V gene's germline CDR1 is KGHSH and CDR2 LQKENI. The J segment lost 8 bases and the V segment lost 6 bases, leaving 5 bases of the junction unmatched. CDR3 in DNA: TGTGCCAGCTCCCAGGGGGCGGAGGAAAAACTGTTTTTT. It translates to CASSQGAEEKLFF.

The V call is TRBV11-2, the J call TRBJ1-2, with D possibly TRBD1 on 5 matching bases. This CDR3 is built from 15 residues. The germline V gene has CDR1 SGHAT and CDR2 FQNNGV. The V end lost 4 bases, the J end lost 5 bases, and 17 bases lay between the germline ends. The CDR3 here is CASSSARGRGYGYTF. Written as DNA, the CDR3 is TGTGCCAGCAGCTCAGCGCGAGGGAGGGGTTATGGCTACACCTTC.

The V call is TRBV18, the J call TRBJ1-2; the D is unclear. The CDR3 loop spans 15 amino acids. Germline V CDR1 and CDR2: KGHSH, LQKENI. The V gene lost 2 bases and the J gene lost 2 bases, with 12 bases spanning the gap. CDR3 sequence reads: CASSPSLLPNYGYTF. CDR3 bases: TGTGCCAGCTCACCATCCCTCTTGCCCAACTATGGCTACACCTTC. The full variable domain, in which reference TRBV18 and TRBJ1-2 provide the parts outside the CDR3, is NAGVMQNPRHLVRRRGQEARLRCSPMKGHSHVYWYRQLPEEGLKFMVYLQKENIIDESGMPKERFSAEFPKEGPSILRIQQVVRGDSAAYFCASSPSLLPNYGYTFGSGTRLTVV.

This chain uses TRBV5-1 with TRBJ2-1; TRBD2 matches 10 bases. Germline assignment: CDR1 SGHRS and CDR2 YFSETQ. The CDR3 has 17 residues. The V segment lost 0 bases and the J segment 8 bases; nucleotides outside the gene matches: 11. This CDR3 reads CASSLAPGASGSYEQFF. The CDR3 DNA follows: TGCGCCAGCAGCTTGGCCCCCGGGGCTAGCGGGAGCTATGAGCAGTTCTTC.

The chain uses TRBV7-2 and TRBJ2-1; 13 bases line up with TRBD2. The V segment lost 1 base and the J segment 0 bases; nucleotides outside the gene matches: 3. The CDR3 is 18 residues long. Germline CDR1 is SGHTA and CDR2 is FQGNSA. The CDR3 loop reads CASSLVGTSGISYNEQFF. For the CDR3, the DNA is TGTGCCAGCAGCTTAGTGGGGACTAGCGGGATCTCCTACAATGAGCAGTTCTTC.

V gene TRBV25-1 combines with J gene TRBJ1-2, with D hard to call. Germline CDR1 MGHDK, CDR2 SYGVNS. This CDR3 spans 13 amino acids. V was cut by 3 bases and J by 4 bases, with 9 bases left in between. The CDR3 here is CASSDDDTYGYTF. As DNA, the CDR3 is TGTGCCAGCAGTGACGACGACACCTATGGCTACACCTTC.

This clone has only one observation. The V and J genes are TRBV6-1 and TRBJ1-5, with D hard to call. Germline-derived CDR1 and CDR2 are MNHNS and SASEGT. This CDR3 region has 15 residues. The germline V and J ends were trimmed by 7 bases and 0 bases, with 13 bases remaining between them. CDR3 region: CASITAAYSNQPQHF. CDR3 DNA sequence: TGTGCCAGCATTACGGCGGCCTATAGCAATCAGCCCCAGCATTTT.

The chain employs TRBV7-9 and TRBJ2-7; 9 bases match TRBD2. This CDR3 has 18 amino acids. V was pared by 6 bases and J by 2 bases, with 17 bases of the junction left unmatched. Per the germline V gene, CDR1 is SEHNR and CDR2 is FQNEAQ (reference sequence). CDR3 sequence reads: CASSRGVAGAKVAYEQYF. The DNA of the CDR3 is TGTGCCAGCAGTCGTGGGGTAGCGGGAGCCAAGGTAGCCTACGAGCAGTACTTC.

The CDR3 sequence: CAWSVMGRVLTF. The CDR3 DNA reads TGTGCCTGGAGTGTAATGGGGCGCGTCCTGACTTTC. The rearrangement joins TRBV30 to TRBJ2-6, with D possibly TRBD1 on 5 matching bases. CDR3 length equals 12 residues. Per germline, CDR1 GTSNPN and CDR2 SVGIG (reference sequence). Between the trimmed V and J ends, which lost 0 bases and 12 bases, there was a span of 9 bases.

Note on this clone: Within the sample, other DNA sequences also encode this same CDR3. The V call is TRBV5-1, the J call TRBJ2-7; TRBD2 matches at 8 bases. This CDR3 has 15 amino acids. J gave up 1 base and V 4 bases, and 7 bases lay outside the gene matches. Germline V gives CDR1 SGHRS, CDR2 YFSETQ. This CDR3 is CASSLGAGASYEQYF. In DNA form, the CDR3 reads TGCGCCAGCAGCCTGGGAGCGGGGGCATCCTACGAGCAGTACTTC.

This chain connects TRBV25-1 to TRBJ2-5; D is possibly TRBD2 (5 bases). The CDR3 length is 15 residues. Germline CDR1 and CDR2: MGHDK and SYGVNS. V shed 3 bases and J shed 5 bases, with 16 bases lying between them. The CDR3 loop is CASSDVRGDGETQYF. DNA of the CDR3: TGTGCCAGCAGTGACGTCCGGGGTGACGGGGAGACCCAGTACTTC.

J is TRBJ2-2 and V is TRBV5-5; D perhaps matches TRBD1 (5 bases). V was trimmed by 3 bases and J by 2 bases, leaving 14 bases between them. CDR3 length: 16 amino acids. Germline assignment: CDR1 SGHKS and CDR2 YYEKEE (reference sequence). CDR3 sequence: CASSYLTGINTGELFF. In nucleotides, the CDR3 is TGTGCCAGCAGCTATCTTACAGGAATAAACACCGGGGAGCTGTTTTTT.

The chain links TRBV4-3 to TRBJ1-4; maybe TRBD1 (6 bases). Trimming took off 0 bases at V and 2 bases at J, with 13 bases between the two ends. Germline-derived CDR1 and CDR2 are LGHNA and YSLEER. CDR3 length: 17 residues. The CDR3 sequence: CASSQEGASHTNEKLFF. CDR3 DNA: TGCGCCAGCAGCCAAGAGGGGGCTTCCCACACTAATGAAAAACTGTTTTTT.

In DNA, the CDR3 is TGCAGCGTCTCGGGACTAGCGGGATACGAGCAGTACTTC. Protein product: CSVSGLAGYEQYF. The chain combines TRBV29-1 with TRBJ2-7, with TRBD2 matching 13 bases. The V gene end was trimmed by 6 bases and the J gene end by 4 bases; junction bases not matched to a gene: 3. CDR3 length: 13 amino acids. Germline CDR1 reads SQVTM; CDR2 reads ANQGSEA.